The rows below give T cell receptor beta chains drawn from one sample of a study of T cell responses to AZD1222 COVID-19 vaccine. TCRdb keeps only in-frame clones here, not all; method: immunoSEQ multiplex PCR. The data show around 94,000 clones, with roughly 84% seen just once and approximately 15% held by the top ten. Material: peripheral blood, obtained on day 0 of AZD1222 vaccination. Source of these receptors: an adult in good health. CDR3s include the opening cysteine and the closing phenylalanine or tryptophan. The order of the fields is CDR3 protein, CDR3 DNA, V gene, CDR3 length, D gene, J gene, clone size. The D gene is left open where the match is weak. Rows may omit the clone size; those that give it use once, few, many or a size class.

CDR3: CASSMIQGGSTDTQYF; DNA: TGTGCCAGTAGTATGATACAGGGTGGTTCCACAGATACGCAGTATTTT; V: TRBV19; length: 16; D: .; J: TRBJ2-3; size: .
CDR3: CASSMLPLAGGHTGELFF; DNA: TGTGCCAGTAGTATGCTCCCGCTAGCGGGGGGACACACCGGGGAGCTGTTTTTT; V: TRBV19; length: 18; D: TRBD2; J: TRBJ2-2; size: once
CDR3: CASSQQGNSNQPQHF; DNA: TGTGCCAGCAGCCAGCAGGGAAATAGCAATCAGCCCCAGCATTTT; V: TRBV7-2; length: 15; D: .; J: TRBJ1-5; size: .
CDR3: CASSVASGGEGDEQFF; DNA: TGTGCCAGCAGCGTAGCTTCCGGCGGGGAGGGGGATGAGCAGTTCTTC; V: TRBV9; length: 16; D: .; J: TRBJ2-1; size: .
CDR3: CASSKARDRGQFF; DNA: TGTGCCAGCAGCAAAGCGAGGGACAGGGGGCAGTTCTTC; V: TRBV21-1; length: 13; D: .; J: TRBJ2-1; size: .
CDR3: CASSPRGGYGYTF; DNA: TGTGCCAGCAGCCCGAGGGGAGGCTATGGCTACACCTTC; V: TRBV7-6; length: 13; D: .; J: TRBJ1-2; size: .
CDR3: CASRRTGNYGYTF; DNA: TGTGCCAGCAGGCGGACAGGGAACTATGGCTACACCTTC; V: TRBV12-3/TRBV12-4; length: 13; D: TRBD1; J: TRBJ1-2; size: few
CDR3: CASSLTLTSGRATGELFF; DNA: TGTGCCAGCAGTTTGACCCTCACTAGCGGGAGAGCCACCGGGGAGCTGTTTTTT; V: TRBV27; length: 18; D: TRBD2; J: TRBJ2-2; size: .
CDR3: CASSLGPGPGANVLTF; DNA: TGTGCCAGCAGCTTGGGTCCGGGGCCGGGGGCCAACGTCCTGACTTTC; V: TRBV5-5; length: 16; D: .; J: TRBJ2-6; size: .
CDR3: CASSPQSGGSYNEQFF; DNA: TGTGCCAGCTCGCCTCAAAGCGGGGGATCCTACAATGAGCAGTTCTTC; V: TRBV18; length: 16; D: TRBD2; J: TRBJ2-1; size: .
CDR3: CASSMWAGRMNTEAFF; DNA: TGTGCCAGTAGTATGTGGGCAGGGAGAATGAACACTGAAGCTTTCTTT; V: TRBV19; length: 16; D: .; J: TRBJ1-1; size: .
CDR3: CAISESTRETQYF; DNA: TGTGCCATCAGTGAGTCGACTCGGGAGACCCAGTACTTC; V: TRBV10-3; length: 13; D: .; J: TRBJ2-5; size: .
CDR3: CASSLERDRGGYTF; DNA: TGTGCCAGCAGCTTAGAGAGGGACAGGGGCGGCTACACCTTC; V: TRBV11-2; length: 14; D: TRBD1; J: TRBJ1-2; size: few
CDR3: CAISDFMVQGEDVEAFF; DNA: TGTGCCATCAGTGATTTTATGGTTCAGGGGGAGGACGTCGAAGCTTTCTTT; V: TRBV10-3; length: 17; D: TRBD1; J: TRBJ1-1; size: .
CDR3: CASSPRRSGGVEAFF; DNA: TGTGCCAGCAGTCCCCGGAGGTCCGGGGGTGTTGAAGCTTTCTTT; V: TRBV27; length: 15; D: .; J: TRBJ1-1; size: .
CDR3: CASRFSRYSTSTDTQYF; DNA: TGTGCCAGCAGGTTTAGCCGATACAGTACTAGCACAGATACGCAGTATTTT; V: TRBV5-4; length: 17; D: .; J: TRBJ2-3; size: .
CDR3: CATSRGENRGTEAFF; DNA: TGTGCCACCAGCAGAGGGGAGAACAGGGGCACTGAAGCTTTCTTT; V: TRBV15; length: 15; D: TRBD1; J: TRBJ1-1; size: .
CDR3: CASSYPSLGQGVGGNYGYTF; DNA: TGTGCCAGCAGTTACCCTTCCCTCGGACAGGGGGTTGGGGGTAACTATGGCTACACCTTC; V: TRBV6-2/TRBV6-3; length: 20; D: TRBD1; J: TRBJ1-2; size: .
CDR3: CASSQEGLAGEEQYF; DNA: TGCGCCAGCAGCCAAGAGGGACTAGCGGGAGAGGAGCAGTACTTC; V: TRBV4-3; length: 15; D: TRBD2; J: TRBJ2-7; size: .
CDR3: CASSYSVDGYTF; DNA: TGTGCCAGCAGTTACTCGGTTGATGGCTACACCTTC; V: TRBV6-2/TRBV6-3; length: 12; D: .; J: TRBJ1-2; size: .
CDR3: CASSLGSPLHF; DNA: TGTGCCAGCAGCCTAGGTTCACCCCTCCACTTT; V: TRBV7-8; length: 11; D: .; J: TRBJ1-6; size: .
CDR3: CASSRMNTEAFF; DNA: TGTGCCAGCAGCCGCATGAACACTGAAGCTTTCTTT; V: TRBV6-2/TRBV6-3; length: 12; D: .; J: TRBJ1-1; size: .
CDR3: CASSLEGAKNTEAFF; DNA: TGTGCCAGCAGCCTAGAGGGGGCTAAGAACACTGAAGCTTTCTTT; V: TRBV28; length: 15; D: TRBD1; J: TRBJ1-1; size: .
CDR3: CASRNEAGVPYEQYF; DNA: TGTGCCAGCAGGAACGAAGCGGGAGTCCCATACGAGCAGTACTTC; V: TRBV2; length: 15; D: TRBD2; J: TRBJ2-7; size: .
CDR3: CASSIRGNTEAFF; DNA: TGTGCCAGTAGTATCCGAGGGAACACTGAAGCTTTCTTT; V: TRBV19; length: 13; D: .; J: TRBJ1-1; size: .
CDR3: CASRDSKAYNSPLHF; DNA: TGTGCCAGCCGGGACAGCAAGGCATACAATTCACCCCTCCACTTT; V: TRBV3-1/TRBV3-2; length: 15; D: TRBD1; J: TRBJ1-6; size: .
CDR3: CASSPNRAQNTGELFF; DNA: TGTGCCAGCTCACCAAACAGGGCCCAGAACACCGGGGAGCTGTTTTTT; V: TRBV18; length: 16; D: .; J: TRBJ2-2; size: .
CDR3: CASSFDDINAQFF; DNA: TGTGCCAGCAGTTTTGATGACATAAACGCCCAGTTCTTC; V: TRBV12-3/TRBV12-4; length: 13; D: .; J: TRBJ2-1; size: once
CDR3: CAWSVRAGYNEQFF; DNA: TGTGCCTGGAGTGTACGTGCGGGGTACAATGAGCAGTTCTTC; V: TRBV30; length: 14; D: .; J: TRBJ2-1; size: .
CDR3: CASGLVGVNTEAFF; DNA: TGTGCTAGTGGTTTGGTGGGCGTGAACACTGAAGCTTTCTTT; V: TRBV12-5; length: 14; D: .; J: TRBJ1-1; size: .
CDR3: CASSITGNTEAFF; DNA: TGTGCCAGCAGCATCACAGGGAACACTGAAGCTTTCTTT; V: TRBV7-8; length: 13; D: .; J: TRBJ1-1; size: .
CDR3: CASSPGTSGMSDTQYF; DNA: TGTGCCAGCTCACCAGGGACTAGCGGGATGTCAGATACGCAGTATTTT; V: TRBV18; length: 16; D: TRBD2; J: TRBJ2-3; size: .
CDR3: CASSEDVGGRGEAFF; DNA: TGCGCCAGCAGTGAGGATGTTGGTGGGAGAGGTGAAGCTTTCTTT; V: TRBV10-1; length: 15; D: .; J: TRBJ1-1; size: .
CDR3: CATSRDGNQPQHF; DNA: TGTGCCACCAGCAGAGACGGCAATCAGCCCCAGCATTTT; V: TRBV15; length: 13; D: .; J: TRBJ1-5; size: few
CDR3: CASSFATGDNTDTQYF; DNA: TGCGCCAGCAGCTTCGCGACAGGGGATAACACAGATACGCAGTATTTT; V: TRBV5-1; length: 16; D: TRBD1; J: TRBJ2-3; size: .
CDR3: CASSFQRLLTGELFF; DNA: TGTGCCAGCAGTTTTCAGCGGTTGTTGACCGGGGAGCTGTTTTTT; V: TRBV6-5; length: 15; D: .; J: TRBJ2-2; size: .
CDR3: CASSPLTGTGELFF; DNA: TGTGCCAGCAGTCCCCTCACAGGGACCGGGGAGCTGTTTTTT; V: TRBV6-4; length: 14; D: .; J: TRBJ2-2; size: .
CDR3: CASSDPDRRSYGYTF; DNA: TGTGCCAGCAGCGATCCGGACCGACGAAGCTATGGCTACACCTTC; V: TRBV21-1; length: 15; D: .; J: TRBJ1-2; size: .
CDR3: CASSLPGGLNTGELFF; DNA: TGTGCCAGCAGCTTACCGGGAGGTCTGAACACCGGGGAGCTGTTTTTT; V: TRBV7-3; length: 16; D: TRBD2; J: TRBJ2-2; size: .
CDR3: CASSHGATNYGYTF; DNA: TGTGCCAGCAGCCACGGGGCTACTAACTATGGCTACACCTTC; V: TRBV3-1/TRBV3-2; length: 14; D: .; J: TRBJ1-2; size: once
CDR3: CASSRQATSGTAGEQFF; DNA: TGTGCCAGCAGCCGCCAGGCGACTAGCGGGACTGCGGGTGAGCAGTTCTTC; V: TRBV7-2; length: 17; D: TRBD2; J: TRBJ2-1; size: .
CDR3: CASSTTGDRGHNQPQHF; DNA: TGTGCCAGCAGTACCACCGGGGACAGGGGACACAATCAGCCCCAGCATTTT; V: TRBV27; length: 17; D: TRBD1; J: TRBJ1-5; size: .
CDR3: CASSLTNIQYF; DNA: TGTGCCAGCAGTTTAACAAACATTCAGTACTTC; V: TRBV6-2/TRBV6-3; length: 11; D: .; J: TRBJ2-4; size: .
CDR3: CASSPERTGLPGYTF; DNA: TGTGCCAGCAGCCCCGAACGGACAGGGTTACCTGGCTACACCTTC; V: TRBV11-2; length: 15; D: TRBD1; J: TRBJ1-2; size: .
CDR3: CASSRPRTGNTIYF; DNA: TGTGCCAGCAGTCGGCCCCGCACTGGAAACACCATATATTTT; V: TRBV6-2/TRBV6-3; length: 14; D: .; J: TRBJ1-3; size: .
CDR3: CASSQEYRTGDTYEKLFF; DNA: TGTGCCAGCAGCCAAGAGTACAGGACAGGGGACACTTATGAAAAACTGTTTTTT; V: TRBV14; length: 18; D: TRBD1; J: TRBJ1-4; size: .
CDR3: CASSRGTMVGELFF; DNA: TGTGCCAGCAGTCGTGGGACAATGGTCGGGGAGCTGTTTTTT; V: TRBV3-1/TRBV3-2; length: 14; D: .; J: TRBJ2-2; size: .
CDR3: CASSFGTQQPQHF; DNA: TGTGCCAGCAGCTTTGGGACACAGCAGCCCCAGCATTTT; V: TRBV7-2; length: 13; D: .; J: TRBJ1-5; size: .
CDR3: CASRPGPSGGYTF; DNA: TGTGCCAGCAGACCAGGACCGTCGGGGGGCTACACCTTC; V: TRBV12-3/TRBV12-4; length: 13; D: .; J: TRBJ1-2; size: .
CDR3: CASSPGGTGNGYTF; DNA: TGTGCCAGCAGCCCGGGAGGGACAGGGAATGGCTACACCTTC; V: TRBV3-1/TRBV3-2; length: 14; D: TRBD1; J: TRBJ1-2; size: .
CDR3: CASKRLYGYTF; DNA: TGTGCCAGCAAACGCCTTTATGGCTACACCTTC; V: TRBV6-5; length: 11; D: .; J: TRBJ1-2; size: once
CDR3: CASHGPGGNNNEQFF; DNA: TGTGCCAGCCACGGACCGGGAGGGAACAACAATGAGCAGTTCTTC; V: TRBV7-9; length: 15; D: TRBD2; J: TRBJ2-1; size: .
CDR3: CASSEETSGGAYNEQFF; DNA: TGTGCCAGCAGTGAAGAGACTAGCGGGGGGGCATACAATGAGCAGTTCTTC; V: TRBV25-1; length: 17; D: TRBD2; J: TRBJ2-1; size: .
CDR3: CASSYSGGGTYEKLFF; DNA: TGTGCCAGCAGTTACTCTGGAGGGGGGACGTATGAAAAACTGTTTTTT; V: TRBV6-5; length: 16; D: .; J: TRBJ1-4; size: .
CDR3: CASSVAQLAGVDEQFF; DNA: TGTGCCAGCAGCGTAGCTCAACTAGCGGGAGTCGATGAGCAGTTCTTC; V: TRBV9; length: 16; D: TRBD2; J: TRBJ2-1; size: .
CDR3: CASSQFQGSTDTQYF; DNA: TGTGCCAGCAGCCAGTTCCAGGGTAGCACAGATACGCAGTATTTT; V: TRBV3-1/TRBV3-2; length: 15; D: .; J: TRBJ2-3; size: once
CDR3: CASSLDNGQPQHF; DNA: TGTGCCAGCAGCTTAGACAACGGCCAGCCCCAGCATTTT; V: TRBV11-3; length: 13; D: .; J: TRBJ1-5; size: .
CDR3: CASIGIGGGPSGYTF; DNA: TGTGCCAGCATCGGGATTGGGGGAGGGCCCTCGGGCTACACCTTC; V: TRBV21-1; length: 15; D: .; J: TRBJ1-2; size: .
CDR3: CASSLVGLGHNEQFF; DNA: TGTGCCAGCAGCTTAGTGGGACTAGGCCACAATGAGCAGTTCTTC; V: TRBV7-2; length: 15; D: TRBD2; J: TRBJ2-1; size: .
CDR3: CASSQSGPGTHTHLSTDTQYF; DNA: TGCGCCAGCAGTCAATCCGGACCCGGGACCCACACCCATTTAAGCACAGATACGCAGTATTTT; V: TRBV23-1; length: 21; D: .; J: TRBJ2-3; size: .